The T cell receptor beta chain described here comes from a study of spatial heterogeneity in lung cancer. Overall study context: Matched bulk RNA-seq gave a T cell module score that correlated strongly with tumor-region TCR transcript counts. Overall study findings and caveats: Coverage of tumor T cells, an estimated figure, was around 7% for alpha and 11% to 15% for beta chains. Tracking of tumor mutation counts was seen in expanded intratumoral alpha and beta TCR counts.

By sample fraction, this clonotype is medium-sized. Antigen unknown. TCRdb called the 5' RACE reads again in MiXCR, with one record for every CDR3 protein. The sample has under 7,000 distinct CDR3 sequences, less than 3.5% seen once; the top ten hold about a fifth. The time point here: sample taken at primary tumor resection. Unsorted whole RNA of tumor, nontumor lung or frozen PBMC was sequenced. Trimming removed 5 bases from V and 0 bases from J; junction bases left unmatched: 9. The germline V gene has CDR1 SGHAT and CDR2 FQNNGV. There are 17 residues in the CDR3. The V call is TRBV11-2, the J call TRBJ1-4; 7 bases map to TRBD1. The sample consisted of lung tumor tissue, taken at surgery. The receptor comes from a male donor with early-stage non-small cell lung cancer. CDR3 protein: CASSHRTGAATNEKLFF. In DNA form, the CDR3 reads TGTGCCAGCAGCCATCGGACAGGAGCCGCAACTAATGAAAAACTGTTTTTT.